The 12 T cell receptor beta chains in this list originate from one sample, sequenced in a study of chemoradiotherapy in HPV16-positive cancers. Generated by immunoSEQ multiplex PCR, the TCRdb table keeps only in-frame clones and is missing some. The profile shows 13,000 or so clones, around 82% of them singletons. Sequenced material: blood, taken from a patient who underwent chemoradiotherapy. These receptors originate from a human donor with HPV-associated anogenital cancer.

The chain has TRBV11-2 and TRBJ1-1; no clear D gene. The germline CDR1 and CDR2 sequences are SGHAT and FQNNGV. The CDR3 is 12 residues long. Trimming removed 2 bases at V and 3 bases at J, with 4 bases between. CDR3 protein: CASSLRDTEAFF. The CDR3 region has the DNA TGTGCCAGCAGCTTAAGGGACACTGAAGCTTTCTTT. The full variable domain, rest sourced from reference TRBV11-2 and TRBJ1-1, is EAGVAQSPRYKIIEKRQSVAFWCNPISGHATLYWYQQILGQGPKLLIQFQNNGVVDDSQLPKDRFSAERLKGVDSTLKIQPAKLEDSAVYLCASSLRDTEAFFGQGTRLTVV.

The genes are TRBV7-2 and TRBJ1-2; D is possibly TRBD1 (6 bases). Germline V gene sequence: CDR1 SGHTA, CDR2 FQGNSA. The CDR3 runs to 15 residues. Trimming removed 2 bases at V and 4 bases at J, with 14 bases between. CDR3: CASSLNTGTLYGYTF. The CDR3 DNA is TGTGCCAGCAGCTTAAACACCGGGACACTCTATGGCTACACCTTC. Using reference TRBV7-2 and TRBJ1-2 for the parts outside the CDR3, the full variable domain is GAGVSQSPSNKVTEKGKDVELRCDPISGHTALYWYRQSLGQGLEFLIYFQGNSAPDKSGLPSDRFSAERTGGSVSTLTIQRTQQEDSAVYLCASSLNTGTLYGYTFGSGTRLTVV.

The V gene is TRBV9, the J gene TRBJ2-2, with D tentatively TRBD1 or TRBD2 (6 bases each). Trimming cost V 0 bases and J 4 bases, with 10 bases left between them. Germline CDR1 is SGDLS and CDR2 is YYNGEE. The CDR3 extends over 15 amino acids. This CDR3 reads CASSVGGGLTGELFF. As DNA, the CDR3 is TGTGCCAGCAGCGTAGGTGGGGGGCTCACCGGGGAGCTGTTTTTT.

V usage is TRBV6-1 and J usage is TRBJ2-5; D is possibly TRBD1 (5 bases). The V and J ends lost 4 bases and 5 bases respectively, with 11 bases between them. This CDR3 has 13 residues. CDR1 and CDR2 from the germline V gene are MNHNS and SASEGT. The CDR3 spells CASSGQRRETQYF. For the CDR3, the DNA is TGTGCCAGCAGTGGACAGCGCAGGGAGACCCAGTACTTC.

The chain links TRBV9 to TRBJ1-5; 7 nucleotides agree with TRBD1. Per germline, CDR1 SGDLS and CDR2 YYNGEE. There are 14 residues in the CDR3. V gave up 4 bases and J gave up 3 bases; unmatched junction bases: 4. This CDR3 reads CASSTGTVNQPQHF. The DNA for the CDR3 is TGTGCCAGCAGCACCGGGACAGTCAATCAGCCCCAGCATTTT.

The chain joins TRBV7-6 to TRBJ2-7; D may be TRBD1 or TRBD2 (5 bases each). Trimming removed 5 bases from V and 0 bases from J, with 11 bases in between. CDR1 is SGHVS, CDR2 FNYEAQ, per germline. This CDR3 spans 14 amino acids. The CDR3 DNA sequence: TGTGCCAGCAGCAGAAGGGGACGCTCCTACGAGCAGTACTTC. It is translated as CASSRRGRSYEQYF.

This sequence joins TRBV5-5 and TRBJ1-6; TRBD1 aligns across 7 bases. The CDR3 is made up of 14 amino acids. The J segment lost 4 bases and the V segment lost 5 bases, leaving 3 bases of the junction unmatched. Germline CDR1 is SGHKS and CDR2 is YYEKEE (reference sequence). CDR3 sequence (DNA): TGTGCCAGCAGGCAGGGACAGTATAATTCACCCCTCCACTTT. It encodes CASRQGQYNSPLHF.

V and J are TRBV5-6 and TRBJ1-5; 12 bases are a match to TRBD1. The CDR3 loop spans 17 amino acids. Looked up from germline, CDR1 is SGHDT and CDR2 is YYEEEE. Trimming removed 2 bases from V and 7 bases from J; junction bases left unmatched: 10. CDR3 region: CASSFGPGTGGGQPQHF. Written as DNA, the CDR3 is TGTGCCAGCAGCTTCGGTCCCGGGACAGGGGGCGGGCAGCCCCAGCATTTT.

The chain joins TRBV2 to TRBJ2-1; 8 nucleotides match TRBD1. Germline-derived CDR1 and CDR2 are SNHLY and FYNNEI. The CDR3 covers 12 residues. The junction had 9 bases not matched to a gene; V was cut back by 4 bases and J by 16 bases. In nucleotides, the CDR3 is TGTGCCAGCAGTGCGGTGACAGGGGTCACCTTCTTC. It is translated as CASSAVTGVTFF.

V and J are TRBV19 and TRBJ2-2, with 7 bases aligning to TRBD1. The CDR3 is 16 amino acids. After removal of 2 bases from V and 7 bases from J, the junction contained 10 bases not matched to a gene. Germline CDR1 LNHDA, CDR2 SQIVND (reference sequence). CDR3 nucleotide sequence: TGTGCCAGTAGTATAACGGCACAGGGGTTGGTCGGGGAGCTGTTTTTT. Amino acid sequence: CASSITAQGLVGELFF. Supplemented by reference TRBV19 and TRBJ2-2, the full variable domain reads DGGITQSPKYLFRKEGQNVTLSCEQNLNHDAMYWYRQDPGQGLRLIYYSQIVNDFQKGDIAEGYSVSREKKESFPLTVTSAQKNPTAFYLCASSITAQGLVGELFFGEGSRLTVL.

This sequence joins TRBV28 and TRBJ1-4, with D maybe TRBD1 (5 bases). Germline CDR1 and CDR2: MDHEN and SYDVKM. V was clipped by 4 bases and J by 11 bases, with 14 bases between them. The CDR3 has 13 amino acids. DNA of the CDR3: TGTGCCAGCAGTTGGGGCTCACGAGGGAAACTGTTTTTT. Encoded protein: CASSWGSRGKLFF.

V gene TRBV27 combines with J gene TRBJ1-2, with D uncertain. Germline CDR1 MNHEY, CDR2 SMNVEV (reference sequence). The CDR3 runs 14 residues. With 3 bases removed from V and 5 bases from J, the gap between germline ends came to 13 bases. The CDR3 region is CASSFGGFGYGYTF. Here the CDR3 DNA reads TGTGCCAGCAGTTTTGGCGGGTTTGGTTATGGCTACACCTTC.